Listed here are 22 T cell receptor beta chains from one sample, sequenced in a study of blood T cell repertoires in COVID-19. TCRdb's copy holds only in-frame clones and misses some; the assay was immunoSEQ multiplex PCR. The data show under 300,000 clones, 70% to 90% seen once. The material sequenced was peripheral blood. The source of these receptors is a young man with active or convalescent COVID-19.

V usage is TRBV11-3 and J usage is TRBJ2-5; D not certain. The germline V and J ends were trimmed by 3 bases and 2 bases, with 10 bases remaining between them. Germline assignment: CDR1 SGHNT and CDR2 YENEEA. The CDR3 has 14 residues. The CDR3 sequence is CASSFMAEQETQYF. CDR3 nucleotide sequence: TGTGCCAGCAGCTTCATGGCAGAACAAGAGACCCAGTACTTC.

This clone has only a few counts. This chain uses TRBV24-1 with TRBJ1-5; D remains ambiguous. The CDR3 has 15 residues. CDR1 and CDR2 from the germline V gene are KGHDR and SFDVKD. With 3 bases removed from V and 5 bases from J, the gap between germline ends came to 13 bases. The DNA of the CDR3 is TGTGCCACCAGTGATGACACAAGCCTCGATCAGCCCCAGCATTTT. As protein: CATSDDTSLDQPQHF.

V and J are TRBV19 and TRBJ1-5; D is uncertain. The CDR3 totals 14 residues. V lost 7 bases to trimming and J lost 3 bases, with 13 bases between them. CDR1 LNHDA and CDR2 SQIVND come from the germline V gene (reference sequence). The CDR3, as DNA: TGTGCCAGTACGAAAGCTCGATCCAATCAGCCCCAGCATTTT. Residues: CASTKARSNQPQHF.

CDR3 bases: TGTGCCAGCAGTTTAATGCTAGCGGTAGATACGCAGTATTTT. Its translation is CASSLMLAVDTQYF. J is TRBJ2-3 and V is TRBV27; TRBD2 matches 7 bases. The CDR3 has 14 amino acids. The trim removed 2 bases at V and 5 bases at J, leaving 4 bases unmatched. Per germline, CDR1 MNHEY and CDR2 SMNVEV (reference sequence).

The genes are TRBV9 and TRBJ2-7; no clear D. The CDR3 consists of 15 residues. V was pared by 0 bases and J by 5 bases, with 15 bases between. Germline V lookup: CDR1 SGDLS, CDR2 YYNGEE. CDR3 sequence reads: CASSVGNYPGDEQYF. DNA for the CDR3: TGTGCCAGCAGCGTAGGGAATTATCCTGGAGACGAGCAGTACTTC.

This chain uses TRBV7-3 with TRBJ2-7, with TRBD2 identical over 11 bases. Germline lookup yields CDR1 SGHTA and CDR2 FQGTGA. J gave up 4 bases and V 3 bases, and 14 bases lay outside the gene matches. This CDR3 has 18 residues. The CDR3 sequence is CASSFRLAGGPFYYEQYF. Here the CDR3 DNA reads TGTGCCAGCAGCTTCCGCCTAGCGGGGGGTCCCTTTTATTACGAGCAGTACTTC.

This chain joins TRBV11-2 and TRBJ2-7; the match to TRBD1 covers 12 bases. The CDR3 covers 16 residues. Trimming cost V 5 bases and J 5 bases; bases outside gene matches: 10. Germline CDR1 is SGHAT and CDR2 is FQNNGV. The CDR3 nucleotides read TGTGCCAGCAGCCCGGAGGGACAGGGGGCGAGGAACGAGCAGTACTTC. This translates into CASSPEGQGARNEQYF.

V is TRBV27 and J is TRBJ1-1, with D possibly TRBD1 on 5 matching bases. The CDR3 is 13 amino acids. Germline-derived CDR1 and CDR2 are MNHEY and SMNVEV (reference sequence). Trimming took off 2 bases at V and 5 bases at J, with 9 bases between the two ends. The CDR3 DNA reads TGTGCCAGCAGTTTAGGGGGGGTAACTGAAGCTTTCTTT. It translates to CASSLGGVTEAFF.

The gene calls are TRBV12-3 or TRBV12-4 and TRBJ2-3, with 8 bases matching TRBD2. Trimming took 7 bases from V and 1 from J; bases not matched to a gene: 1. The CDR3 runs to 13 residues. This chain's CDR3 is CASKAGGTDTQYF. The CDR3 coding sequence is TGTGCCAGCAAAGCGGGGGGCACAGATACGCAGTATTTT.

The chain joins TRBV4-2 to TRBJ2-7; 7 bases are a match to TRBD1. The V gene end was trimmed by 1 base and the J gene end by 5 bases; junction bases not matched to a gene: 5. Germline assignment: CDR1 LGHNA and CDR2 YNFKEQ. CDR3 size: 14 residues. DNA of the CDR3: TGTGCCAGCAGCCAAGGACAGGGAAGGGACGAGCAGTACTTC. Translation gives CASSQGQGRDEQYF.

This chain joins TRBV30 and TRBJ2-7, with 9 bases identical to TRBD1. From germline, CDR1 is GTSNPN and CDR2 SVGIG (reference sequence). V lost 3 bases to trimming and J lost 5 bases; unmatched junction nucleotides: 5. The CDR3 is 13 amino acids. The CDR3 DNA reads TGTGCCTGGAGCGGGACAGGGAACAACGAGCAGTACTTC. Amino acids: CAWSGTGNNEQYF.

The CDR3 DNA follows: TGTGCCAGCAGCCCAGGGCGGACAGATACGCAGTATTTT. Translating it yields CASSPGRTDTQYF. The chain couples TRBV28 to TRBJ2-3; D perhaps matches TRBD1 (5 bases). This CDR3 region has 13 residues. CDR1 and CDR2 from the germline V gene are MDHEN and SYDVKM. V was shortened by 6 bases and J by 3 bases, with 10 bases between the two germline ends.

The rearrangement links TRBV28 to TRBJ1-1, with D uncertain. The length of the CDR3 is 14 residues. V gave up 3 bases and J gave up 0 bases, with 8 bases separating them. Germline values: CDR1 MDHEN, CDR2 SYDVKM. CDR3 in DNA: TGTGCCAGCAGTTTTTGGCAATTGAACACTGAAGCTTTCTTT. Protein sequence: CASSFWQLNTEAFF. The entire variable domain, with the rest obtained from reference TRBV28 and TRBJ1-1, is as follows: DVKVTQSSRYLVKRTGEKVFLECVQDMDHENMFWYRQDPGLGLRLIYFSYDVKMKEKGDIPEGYSVSREKKERFSLILESASTNQTSMYLCASSFWQLNTEAFFGQGTRLTVV.

V gene TRBV9 combines with J gene TRBJ2-3; 10 bases map to TRBD2. CDR3 size: 17 residues. J lost 2 bases, V lost 0 bases, and 6 bases had no gene match. The germline gives CDR1 SGDLS, CDR2 YYNGEE. The CDR3 sequence is CASSVGAGLASTDTQYF. The CDR3 DNA sequence: TGTGCCAGCAGCGTAGGGGCGGGACTAGCGTCCACAGATACGCAGTATTTT.

J is TRBJ1-5 and V is TRBV5-1; maybe TRBD1 (5 bases). The CDR3 runs to 14 residues. Germline V gene lookup returns CDR1 SGHRS and CDR2 YFSETQ. V lost 4 bases and J lost 2, with 10 bases in between. CDR3 in amino acids: CASSPDSGNQPQHF. As DNA, the CDR3 is TGCGCCAGCAGCCCTGACAGCGGCAATCAGCCCCAGCATTTT.

V and J are TRBV6-5 and TRBJ2-2; possibly TRBD1 for D (6 bases). CDR3 length: 14 amino acids. Germline loops: CDR1 MNHEY, CDR2 SVGAGI. V was shortened by 10 bases and J by 0 bases, with 12 bases between the two germline ends. DNA for the CDR3: TGTGCCACCTCCGGACAGCCGAACACCGGGGAGCTGTTTTTT. Translation gives CATSGQPNTGELFF.

The CDR3 reads CASSDRVGYGYTF. CDR3 in DNA: TGTGCCAGTAGTGACAGGGTGGGCTATGGCTACACCTTC. This chain joins TRBV19 and TRBJ1-2; 7 positions match TRBD1. The CDR3 runs 13 residues. The V and J ends lost 5 bases and 4 bases, in that order; junction bases with no gene match: 4. Germline loops: CDR1 LNHDA, CDR2 SQIVND (reference sequence). The entire variable domain, with the rest obtained from reference TRBV19 and TRBJ1-2, is as follows: DGGITQSPKYLFRKEGQNVTLSCEQNLNHDAMYWYRQDPGQGLRLIYYSQIVNDFQKGDIAEGYSVSREKKESFPLTVTSAQKNPTAFYLCASSDRVGYGYTFGSGTRLTVV.

The chain joins TRBV6-1 to TRBJ2-5; possibly TRBD2 for D (6 bases). V was trimmed by 3 bases and J by 2 bases, leaving 10 bases between them. Germline V gene data show CDR1 as MNHNS and CDR2 as SASEGT. CDR3 length: 14 amino acids. CDR3 protein: CASSDGGGQETQYF. The CDR3 coding sequence is TGTGCCAGCAGTGACGGGGGTGGACAAGAGACCCAGTACTTC.

V usage is TRBV19 and J usage is TRBJ2-7, with 10 nucleotides matching TRBD1. V was clipped by 6 bases and J by 7 bases; unmatched bases: 12. The germline V gene encodes CDR1 LNHDA and CDR2 SQIVND (reference sequence). The length of the CDR3 is 15 residues. CDR3 sequence reads: CASSTEGTGVREQYF. In DNA form, the CDR3 reads TGTGCCAGTAGCACAGAGGGGACAGGGGTAAGGGAGCAGTACTTC.

This chain links TRBV29-1 with TRBJ1-3; 7 bases match TRBD1. The CDR3 runs 14 residues. The germline V gene has CDR1 SQVTM and CDR2 ANQGSEA. The V gene end was trimmed by 6 bases and the J gene end by 2 bases; junction bases not matched to a gene: 7. CDR3 DNA: TGCAGCGTAGAACAGGGGAACACTGGAAACACCATATATTTT. As protein: CSVEQGNTGNTIYF.

V usage is TRBV21-1 and J usage is TRBJ2-7; TRBD2 is the table's D call, not checked against the DNA. TRBV21-1 is given as a pseudogene. The CDR3 has 17 residues. The CDR3 is CASSLKVSTEAPYEQYF. As DNA, the CDR3 is TGTGCCAGCAGCCTTAAAGTTTCGACGGAGGCCCCCTACGAGCAGTACTTC.

In its sample, this clone was seen once. The J gene is TRBJ1-4, the V gene TRBV19; 7 positions match TRBD1. The CDR3 is 15 amino acids. The V gene's germline CDR1 is LNHDA and CDR2 SQIVND (reference sequence). V dropped 5 bases and J dropped 2; count of bases not matched to a gene: 5. The CDR3 DNA follows: TGTGCCAGTAGTCTAACAGGGGTCACTAATGAAAAACTGTTTTTT. Its protein is CASSLTGVTNEKLFF.